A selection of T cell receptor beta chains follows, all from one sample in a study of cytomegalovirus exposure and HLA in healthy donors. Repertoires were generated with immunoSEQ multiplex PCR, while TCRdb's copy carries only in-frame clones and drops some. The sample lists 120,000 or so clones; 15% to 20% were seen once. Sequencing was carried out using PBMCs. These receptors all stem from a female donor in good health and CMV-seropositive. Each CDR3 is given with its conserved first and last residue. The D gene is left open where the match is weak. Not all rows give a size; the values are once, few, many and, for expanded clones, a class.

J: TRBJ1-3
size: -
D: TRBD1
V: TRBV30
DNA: TGTGCCTGGAGGACACAGGGGTCTGGAAACACCATATATTTT
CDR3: CAWRTQGSGNTIYF

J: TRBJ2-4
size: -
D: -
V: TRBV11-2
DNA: TGTGCCAGCAGCTTAGTATGGCAGCCAGGGATGGCCAAAAACATTCAGTACTTC
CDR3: CASSLVWQPGMAKNIQYF

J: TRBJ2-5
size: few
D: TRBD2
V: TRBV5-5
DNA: TGTGCCAGCAGCTCTAGCGGGAGCGTTGAGACCCAGTACTTC
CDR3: CASSSSGSVETQYF

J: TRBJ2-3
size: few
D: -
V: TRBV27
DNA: TGTGCCAGCAGTTTAACTACCCCAGATACGCAGTATTTT
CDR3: CASSLTTPDTQYF

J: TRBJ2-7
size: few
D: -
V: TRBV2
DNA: TGTGCCAGCAGTGAAGTGTGGCAGGTGATCTCCTACGAGCAGTACTTC
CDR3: CASSEVWQVISYEQYF

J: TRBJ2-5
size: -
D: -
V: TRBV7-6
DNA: TGTGCCAGCAGCTTAGACGACGGGGTTTCGCGGAGGGAGACCCAGTACTTC
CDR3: CASSLDDGVSRRETQYF

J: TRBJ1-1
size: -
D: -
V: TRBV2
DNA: TGTGCCAGCAGAAGTGGGCCTGGATTGAGGGCTGAGGCTTTCTTT
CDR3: CASRSGPGLRAEAFF

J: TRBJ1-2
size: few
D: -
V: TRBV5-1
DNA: TGCGCCAGCAGCTTGGTCGGAACAGGCGTTCACTATGGCTACACCTTC
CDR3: CASSLVGTGVHYGYTF

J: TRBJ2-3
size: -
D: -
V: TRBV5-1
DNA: TGCGCCAGCAGCTTGGTCGGGACTCCGACTAGCACAGATACGCAGTATTTT
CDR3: CASSLVGTPTSTDTQYF

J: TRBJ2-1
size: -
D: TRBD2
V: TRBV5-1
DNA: TGCGCCAGCAGCTTGTTTAGCGGGGGGGCCTATGAGCAGTTCTTC
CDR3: CASSLFSGGAYEQFF

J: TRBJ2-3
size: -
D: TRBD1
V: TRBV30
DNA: TGTGCCTGGAGTGTAGATTGGGACAGGCAGTATTTT
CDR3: CAWSVDWDRQYF

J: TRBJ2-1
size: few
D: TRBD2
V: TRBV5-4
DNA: TGTGCCAGCAGCTCGGGACTAGGTAAGGGTGAGCAGTTCTTC
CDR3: CASSSGLGKGEQFF

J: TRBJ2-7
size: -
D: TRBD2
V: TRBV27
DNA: TGTGCCAGCAGCTCATCTTGGGGGGGGACCGAGCAGTACTTC
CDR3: CASSSSWGGTEQYF

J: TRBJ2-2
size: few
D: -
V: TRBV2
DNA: TGTGCCAGCATTGAACAGACCGGGGAGCTGTTTTTT
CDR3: CASIEQTGELFF

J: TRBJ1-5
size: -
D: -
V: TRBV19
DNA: TGTGCCAGTAGTATCGGGGGGGGCCCTCAGCCCCAGCATTTT
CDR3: CASSIGGGPQPQHF

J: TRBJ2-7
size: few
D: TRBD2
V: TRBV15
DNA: TGTGCCACCAGCAGAGCGATATACGGGGAGGGCGAGCAGTACTTC
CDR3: CATSRAIYGEGEQYF

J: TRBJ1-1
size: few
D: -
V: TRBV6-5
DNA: TGTGCCAGCAGTTCTTCAGGGAACACTGAAGCTTTCTTT
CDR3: CASSSSGNTEAFF

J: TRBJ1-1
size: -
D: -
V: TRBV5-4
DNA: TGTGCCAGCCGGGGGACGGTTAACACTGAAGCTTTCTTT
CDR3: CASRGTVNTEAFF

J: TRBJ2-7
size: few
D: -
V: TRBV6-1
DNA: TGTGCCAGCAGTGAAGCGGACTGGTACGAGCAGTACTTC
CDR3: CASSEADWYEQYF

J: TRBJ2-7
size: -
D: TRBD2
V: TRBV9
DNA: TGTGCCAGCAGCAAAATAGCGGGAGCAGGTTCCTACGAGCAGTACTTC
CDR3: CASSKIAGAGSYEQYF

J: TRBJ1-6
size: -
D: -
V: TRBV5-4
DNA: TGTGCCAGCAGCTTTACAGGGAGTGGTTCACCCCTCCACTTT
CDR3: CASSFTGSGSPLHF

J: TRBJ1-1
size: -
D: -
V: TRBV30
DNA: TGTGCCTGGAGTGTGTGGGAGACTGAAGCTTTCTTT
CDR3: CAWSVWETEAFF

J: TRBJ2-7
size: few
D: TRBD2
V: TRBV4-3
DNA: TGCGCCAGCAGCCGACAACTAGCGGGAGGGCCCGAGCAGTACTTC
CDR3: CASSRQLAGGPEQYF

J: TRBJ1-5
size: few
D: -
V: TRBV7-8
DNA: TGTGCCAGCAGCTTAGAGTGGCATCAGCCCCAGCATTTT
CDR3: CASSLEWHQPQHF

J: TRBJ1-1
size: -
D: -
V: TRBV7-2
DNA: TGTGCCAGCAGCTTAGAGCCGGGGAACACTGAAGCTTTCTTT
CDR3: CASSLEPGNTEAFF

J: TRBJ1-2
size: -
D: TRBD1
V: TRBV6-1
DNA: TGTGCCAGCAGACCCGGACAGGTCTATGGCTACACCTTC
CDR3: CASRPGQVYGYTF

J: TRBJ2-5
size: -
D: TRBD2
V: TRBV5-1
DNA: TGCGCCAGCAGCCCTGGACTAGCGCAGCCTCAAGAGACCCAGTACTTC
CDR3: CASSPGLAQPQETQYF

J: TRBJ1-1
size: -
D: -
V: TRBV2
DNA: TGTGCCAGCAGTGAGGACGACCTCGGAAAGAGGGCTGAAGCTTTCTTT
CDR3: CASSEDDLGKRAEAFF

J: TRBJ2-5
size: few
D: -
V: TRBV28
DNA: TGTGCCAGCAGTTTAGACAGTCAAGAGACCCAGTACTTC
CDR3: CASSLDSQETQYF

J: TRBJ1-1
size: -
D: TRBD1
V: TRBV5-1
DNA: TGCGCCAGCAGCGACCGGGACAGGGGCCTCCCAATGAACACTGAAGCTTTCTTT
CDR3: CASSDRDRGLPMNTEAFF

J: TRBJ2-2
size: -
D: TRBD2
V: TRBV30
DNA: TGTGCCTGGATACCGGAAGGGAGGGCCGGGGAGCTGTTTTTT
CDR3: CAWIPEGRAGELFF

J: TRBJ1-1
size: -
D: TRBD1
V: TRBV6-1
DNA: TGTGCCAGCAGTGGTTGGTGGACAGGGGGCTTCACTGAAGCTTTCTTT
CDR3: CASSGWWTGGFTEAFF

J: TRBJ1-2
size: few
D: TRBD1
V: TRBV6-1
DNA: TGTGCCAGCAGTGAAACAATTCGGACAGGGGGTTACGGTGGCTACACCTTC
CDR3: CASSETIRTGGYGGYTF